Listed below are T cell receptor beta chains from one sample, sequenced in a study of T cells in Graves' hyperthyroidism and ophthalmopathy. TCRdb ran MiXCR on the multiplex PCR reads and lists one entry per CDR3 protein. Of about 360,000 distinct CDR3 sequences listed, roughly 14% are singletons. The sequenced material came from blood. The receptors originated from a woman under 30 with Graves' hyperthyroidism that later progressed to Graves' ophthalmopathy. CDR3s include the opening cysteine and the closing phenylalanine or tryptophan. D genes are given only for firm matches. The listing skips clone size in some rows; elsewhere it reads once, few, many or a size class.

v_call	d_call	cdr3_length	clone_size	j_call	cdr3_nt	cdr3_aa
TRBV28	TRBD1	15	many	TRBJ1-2	TGTGCCAGCAGTTCGACCGGGACAGGGGACTATGGCTACACCTTC	CASSSTGTGDYGYTF
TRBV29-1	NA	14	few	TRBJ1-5	TGCAGCGTTTCCGACCCTAATAGCAATCAGCCCCAGCATTTT	CSVSDPNSNQPQHF
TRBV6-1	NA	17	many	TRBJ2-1	TGTGCCAGCAGTACGGGCTGGCGCCCTAATGGGGACAATGAGCAGTTCTTC	CASSTGWRPNGDNEQFF
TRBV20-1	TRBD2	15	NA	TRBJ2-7	TGCAGTGCTAGAGATCCCCTAGCGGGAGGGGACGAGCAGTACTTC	CSARDPLAGGDEQYF
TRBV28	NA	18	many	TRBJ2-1	TGTGCCAGCACCTTGTTCCGGGACACAATAACCTCCTACAATGAGCAGTTCTTC	CASTLFRDTITSYNEQFF
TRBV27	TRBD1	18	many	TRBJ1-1	TGTGCCAGCAGTTTGGGTGGCCCAGGGGGATGGGGGGGCACTGAAGCTTTCTTT	CASSLGGPGGWGGTEAFF
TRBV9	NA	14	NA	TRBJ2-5	TGTGCCAGCAGCGTGGGGAGCAACCAAGAGACCCAGTACTTC	CASSVGSNQETQYF
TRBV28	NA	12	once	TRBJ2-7	TGTGCCACCCTCACAGGTCCCTACGAGCAGTACTTC	CATLTGPYEQYF
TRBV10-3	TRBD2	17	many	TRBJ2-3	TGTGCCATCAGTGTAGGGACACTAGCGGGAGCGACAGATACGCAGTATTTT	CAISVGTLAGATDTQYF
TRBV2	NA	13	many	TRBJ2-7	TGTGCCTGCATGGCGGACGTTCCCTACGAGCAGTACTTC	CACMADVPYEQYF
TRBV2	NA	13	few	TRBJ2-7	TGTGCCAGCAAGCCAGGGGCGACCTACGAGCAGTACTTC	CASKPGATYEQYF
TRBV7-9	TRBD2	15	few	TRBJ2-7	TGTGCCAGCAGCTTAGCGCGGGGTAGCGGGAACGAGCAGTACTTC	CASSLARGSGNEQYF
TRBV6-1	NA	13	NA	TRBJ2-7	TGTGCCAGCAGTTTGGGACTTAAAAACGAGCAGTACTTC	CASSLGLKNEQYF
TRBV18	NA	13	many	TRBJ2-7	TGTGCCAGCTCACCTTTGGACGGCTACGAGCAGTACTTC	CASSPLDGYEQYF
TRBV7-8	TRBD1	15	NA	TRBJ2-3	TGTGCCAGCAGCTGGGGACAGGGAGTAGCAGATACGCAGTATTTT	CASSWGQGVADTQYF
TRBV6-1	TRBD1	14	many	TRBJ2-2	TGTGCCAGCACCCGGGACAGGGGTACCGGGGAGCTGTTTTTT	CASTRDRGTGELFF
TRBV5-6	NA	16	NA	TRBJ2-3	TGTGCCAGCAGCCACCGGGACGGGGGCGGCACAGATACGCAGTATTTT	CASSHRDGGGTDTQYF
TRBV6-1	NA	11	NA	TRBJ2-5	TGTGCCAGCCTCCATGGGGAGACCCAGTACTTC	CASLHGETQYF
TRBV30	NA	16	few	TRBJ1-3	TGTGCCTGGAGTGTATCGGACAGCAGCTCTGGAAACACCATATATTTT	CAWSVSDSSSGNTIYF
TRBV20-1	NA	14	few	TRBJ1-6	TGCAGTGCTGGCAGGGAACAATATAATTCACCCCTCCACTTT	CSAGREQYNSPLHF
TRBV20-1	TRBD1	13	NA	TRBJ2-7	TGCAGTGCTCTGGACAGGGGGCACGGCGCGCAGTACTTC	CSALDRGHGAQYF
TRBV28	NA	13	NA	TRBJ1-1	TGTGCCAGCAGTGCCCCAGCCGTCACTGAAGCTTTCTTT	CASSAPAVTEAFF
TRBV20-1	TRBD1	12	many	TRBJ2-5	TGCAGTGCAAACAGGGGCGGCGAGACCCAGTACTTC	CSANRGGETQYF
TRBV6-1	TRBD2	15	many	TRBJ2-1	TGTGCCAGCACCCAGGCAGCGGGAGATCAAAATGAGCAGTTCTTC	CASTQAAGDQNEQFF
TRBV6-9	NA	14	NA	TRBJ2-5	TGTGCCAGCAGTTATCTTGGACGAAAAGAGACCCAGTACTTC	CASSYLGRKETQYF
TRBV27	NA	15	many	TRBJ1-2	TGTGCCAGCAGTTTAACCCAAAGACCTAACTATGGCTACACCTTC	CASSLTQRPNYGYTF
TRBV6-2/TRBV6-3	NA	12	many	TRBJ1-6	TGTGCCAGCATGGGGGGCATTTCACCCCTCCACTTT	CASMGGISPLHF
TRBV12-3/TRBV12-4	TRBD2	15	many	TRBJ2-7	TGTGCCAGCAGCCCTTTAGCGGGACCGTACTACGAGCAGTACTTC	CASSPLAGPYYEQYF
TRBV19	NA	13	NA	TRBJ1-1	TGTGCCAGTTCCGGTTGGGTGGGGGGCCCAGCTTTCTTT	CASSGWVGGPAFF
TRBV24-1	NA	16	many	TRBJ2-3	TGTGCCACCAGTGATTTTCTTGGACCCTCAGCGGATACGCAGTATTTT	CATSDFLGPSADTQYF
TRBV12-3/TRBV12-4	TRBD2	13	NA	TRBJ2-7	TGTGCCAGCAGTTTTCGCGGGGGGCACGAGCAGTACTTC	CASSFRGGHEQYF
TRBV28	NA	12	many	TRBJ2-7	TGTGCCAGCAGTCCTCTCCTATACGAGCAGTACTTC	CASSPLLYEQYF
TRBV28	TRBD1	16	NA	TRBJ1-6	TGTGCCAGCAGTGAACAAGGGACAGGGAATAATTCACCCCTCCACTTT	CASSEQGTGNNSPLHF
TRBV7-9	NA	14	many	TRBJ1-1	TGTGCCAGCAGCTTAGGGAGACTGAACACTGAAGCTTTCTTT	CASSLGRLNTEAFF
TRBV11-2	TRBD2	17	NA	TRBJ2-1	TGTGCCAGCAGCTTCACTAGCGGGAGGGCCCTCGGGAATGAGCAGTTCTTC	CASSFTSGRALGNEQFF
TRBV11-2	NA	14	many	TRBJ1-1	TGTGCCAGCAGCTTTGGGACAACGAACACTGAAGCTTTCTTT	CASSFGTTNTEAFF
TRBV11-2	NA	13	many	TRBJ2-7	TGTGCCAGCAGCTTGGGGGTTACCTACGAGCAGTACTTC	CASSLGVTYEQYF
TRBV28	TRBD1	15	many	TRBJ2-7	TGTGCCAGCAGTTTCCGACAGGGGAGGAACTACGAGCAGTACTTC	CASSFRQGRNYEQYF
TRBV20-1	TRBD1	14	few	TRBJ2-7	TGCAGTGCTAGCAACCGACAGGGGCCTTACGAGCAGTACTTC	CSASNRQGPYEQYF
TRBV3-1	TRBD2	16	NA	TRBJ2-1	TGTGCCAGCAGCCCCCCTAGCGGGAGGTATTACAATGAGCAGTTCTTC	CASSPPSGRYYNEQFF
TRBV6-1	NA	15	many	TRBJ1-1	TGTGCCAGCAAGGAAAGGACCTCTCGGAACACTGAAGCTTTCTTT	CASKERTSRNTEAFF
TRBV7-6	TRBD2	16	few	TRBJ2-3	TGTGCCAGCAGCTTTTTAGCGGGAGGCGGACATGATACGCAGTATTTT	CASSFLAGGGHDTQYF
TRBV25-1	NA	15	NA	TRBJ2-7	TGTGCCAGCAGTGAATCGATGACTGGAGCGGGCGAGCAGTACTTC	CASSESMTGAGEQYF
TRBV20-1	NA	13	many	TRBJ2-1	TGCAGTGCTAGCGCGGGATCCACTTGGAGGGAGTTCTTC	CSASAGSTWREFF
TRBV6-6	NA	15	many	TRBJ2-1	TGTGCCAGCAGTTACCCTGGGCCCGTTAAAGATGAGCAGTTCTTC	CASSYPGPVKDEQFF
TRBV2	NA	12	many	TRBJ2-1	TGTGCCAGCAGTGAAGGGACTAATGAGCAGTTCTTC	CASSEGTNEQFF
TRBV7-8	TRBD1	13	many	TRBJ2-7	TGCGCCAGCAGCTTGGACAGGGCCTACGAGCAGTACTTC	CASSLDRAYEQYF
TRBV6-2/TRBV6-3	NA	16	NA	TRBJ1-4	TGTGCCAGCAAGTTCTCCCTGGTCGAAGCTAATGAAAAACTGTTTTTT	CASKFSLVEANEKLFF
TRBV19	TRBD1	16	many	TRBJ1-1	TGTGCCAGTAGTACCCGGGGGACAGGTCCGGGCACTGAAGCTTTCTTT	CASSTRGTGPGTEAFF
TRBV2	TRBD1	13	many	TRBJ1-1	TGTGCCAGCAGTGAACCGTACAGGGGGCGAGCTTTCTTT	CASSEPYRGRAFF
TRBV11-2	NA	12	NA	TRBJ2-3	TGTGCCAGCAGCACTCGGCCGGATGTAAGGTATTTT	CASSTRPDVRYF
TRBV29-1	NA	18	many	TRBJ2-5	TGCAGCGTTGGCCCTCCGGCGAGAGGGGCAGCATGGGGGGAGACCCAGTACTTC	CSVGPPARGAAWGETQYF
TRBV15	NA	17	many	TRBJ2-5	TGTGCCACCAGCAGAGATAGGTGGATAGCGGCCCAAGAGACCCAGTACTTC	CATSRDRWIAAQETQYF
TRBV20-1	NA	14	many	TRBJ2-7	TGCAGTGCTAGAGTAACAGGGACCGGTTACGAGCAGTACTTC	CSARVTGTGYEQYF
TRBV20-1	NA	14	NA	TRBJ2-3	TGCAGTGCTAGAGATCGCCGGTCCAGAGATACGCAGTATTTT	CSARDRRSRDTQYF
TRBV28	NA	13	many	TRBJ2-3	TGTGCCAGCAGTACTCTAGGGACAGATACGCAGTATTTT	CASSTLGTDTQYF
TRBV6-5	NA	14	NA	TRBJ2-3	TGTGCCAGCAGTTACAGCCTAGTGCCAGATACGCAGTATTTT	CASSYSLVPDTQYF